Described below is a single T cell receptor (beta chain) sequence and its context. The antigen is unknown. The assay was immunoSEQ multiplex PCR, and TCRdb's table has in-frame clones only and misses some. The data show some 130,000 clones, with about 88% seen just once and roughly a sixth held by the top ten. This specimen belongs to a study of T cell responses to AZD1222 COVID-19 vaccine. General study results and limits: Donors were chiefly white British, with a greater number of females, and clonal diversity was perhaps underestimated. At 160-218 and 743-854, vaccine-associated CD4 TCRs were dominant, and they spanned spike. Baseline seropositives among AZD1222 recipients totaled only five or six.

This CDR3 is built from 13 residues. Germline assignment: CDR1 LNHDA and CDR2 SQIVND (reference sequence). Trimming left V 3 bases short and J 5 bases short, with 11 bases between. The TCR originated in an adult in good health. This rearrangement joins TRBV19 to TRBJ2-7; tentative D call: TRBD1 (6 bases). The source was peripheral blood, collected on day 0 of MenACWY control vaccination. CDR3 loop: CASSIQTGDEQYF. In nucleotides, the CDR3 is TGTGCCAGTAGTATTCAGACAGGAGACGAGCAGTACTTC.